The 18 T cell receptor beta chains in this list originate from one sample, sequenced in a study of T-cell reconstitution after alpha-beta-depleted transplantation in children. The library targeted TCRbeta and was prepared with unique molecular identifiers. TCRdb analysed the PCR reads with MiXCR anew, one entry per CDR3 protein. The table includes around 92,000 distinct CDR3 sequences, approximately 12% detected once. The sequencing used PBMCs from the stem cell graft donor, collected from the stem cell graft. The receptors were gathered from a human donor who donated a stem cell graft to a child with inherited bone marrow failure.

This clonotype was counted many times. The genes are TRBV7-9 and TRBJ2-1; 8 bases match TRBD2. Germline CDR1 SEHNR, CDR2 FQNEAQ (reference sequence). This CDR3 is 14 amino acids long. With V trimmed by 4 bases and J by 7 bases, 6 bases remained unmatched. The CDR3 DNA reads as TGTGCCAGCAGCTCAGCGGGGGCAAGAAATGAGCAGTTCTTC. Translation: CASSSAGARNEQFF.

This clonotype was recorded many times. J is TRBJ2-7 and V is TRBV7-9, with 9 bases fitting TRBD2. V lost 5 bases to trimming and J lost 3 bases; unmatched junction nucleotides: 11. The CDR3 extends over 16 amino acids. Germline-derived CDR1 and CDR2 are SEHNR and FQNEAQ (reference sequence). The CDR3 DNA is TGTGCCAGCAGCCATCCCAGACTAGCGGAGATCTACGAGCAGTACTTC. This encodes CASSHPRLAEIYEQYF. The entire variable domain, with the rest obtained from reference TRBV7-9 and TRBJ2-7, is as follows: DTGVSQNPRHKITKRGQNVTFRCDPISEHNRLYWYRQTLGQGPEFLTYFQNEAQLEKSRLLSDRFSAERPKGSFSTLEIQRTEQGDSAMYLCASSHPRLAEIYEQYFGPGTRLTVT.

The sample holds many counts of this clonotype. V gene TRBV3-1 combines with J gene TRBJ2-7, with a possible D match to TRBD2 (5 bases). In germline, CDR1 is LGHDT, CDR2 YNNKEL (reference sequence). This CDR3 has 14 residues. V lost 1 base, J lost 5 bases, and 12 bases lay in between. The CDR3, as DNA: TGTGCCAGCAGCCAAGGCCGGGGAACAAACGAGCAGTACTTC. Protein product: CASSQGRGTNEQYF.

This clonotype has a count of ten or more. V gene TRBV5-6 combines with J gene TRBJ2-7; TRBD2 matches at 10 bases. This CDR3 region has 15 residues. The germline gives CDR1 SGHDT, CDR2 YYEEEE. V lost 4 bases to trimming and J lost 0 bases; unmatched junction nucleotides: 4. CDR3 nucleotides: TGTGCCAGCAGCGGCCTAGCGGGGGCCTCCTACGAGCAGTACTTC. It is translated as CASSGLAGASYEQYF.

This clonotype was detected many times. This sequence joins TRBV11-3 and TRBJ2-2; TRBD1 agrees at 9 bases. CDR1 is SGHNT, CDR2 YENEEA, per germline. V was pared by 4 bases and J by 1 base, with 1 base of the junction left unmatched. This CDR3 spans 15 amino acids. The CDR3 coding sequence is TGTGCCAGCAGCTCGGGACAGGGGAACACCGGGGAGCTGTTTTTT. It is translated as CASSSGQGNTGELFF. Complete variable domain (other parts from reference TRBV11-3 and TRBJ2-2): EAGVVQSPRYKIIEKKQPVAFWCNPISGHNTLYWYLQNLGQGPELLIRYENEEAVDDSQLPKDRFSAERLKGVDSTLKIQPAELGDSAVYLCASSSGQGNTGELFFGEGSRLTVL.

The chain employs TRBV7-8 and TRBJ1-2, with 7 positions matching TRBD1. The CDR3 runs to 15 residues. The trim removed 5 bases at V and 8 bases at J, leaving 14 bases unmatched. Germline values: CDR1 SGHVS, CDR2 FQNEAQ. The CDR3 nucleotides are TGTGCCAGCAGCCCCCGAGGGGCAGGGGGTTTGGGCTACACCTTC. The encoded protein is CASSPRGAGGLGYTF.

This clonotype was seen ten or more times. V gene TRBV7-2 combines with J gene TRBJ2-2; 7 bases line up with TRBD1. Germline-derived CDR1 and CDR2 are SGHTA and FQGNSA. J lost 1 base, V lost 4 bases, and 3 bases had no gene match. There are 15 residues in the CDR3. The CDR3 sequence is CASSSRTGNTGELFF. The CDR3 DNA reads TGTGCCAGCAGCTCCCGGACAGGGAACACCGGGGAGCTGTTTTTT.

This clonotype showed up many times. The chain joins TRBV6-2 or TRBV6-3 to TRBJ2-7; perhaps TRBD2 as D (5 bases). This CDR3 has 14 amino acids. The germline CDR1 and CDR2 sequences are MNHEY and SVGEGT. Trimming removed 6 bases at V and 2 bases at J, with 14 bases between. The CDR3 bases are TGTGCCAGCAGACCTCCCGGGGAACCCTACGAGCAGTACTTC. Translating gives CASRPPGEPYEQYF.

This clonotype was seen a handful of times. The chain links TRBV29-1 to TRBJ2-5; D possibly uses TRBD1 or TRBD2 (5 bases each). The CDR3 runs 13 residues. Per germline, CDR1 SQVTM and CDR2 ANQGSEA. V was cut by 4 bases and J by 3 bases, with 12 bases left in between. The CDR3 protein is CSVGQGPKETQYF. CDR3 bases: TGCAGCGTTGGGCAGGGACCGAAAGAGACCCAGTACTTC.

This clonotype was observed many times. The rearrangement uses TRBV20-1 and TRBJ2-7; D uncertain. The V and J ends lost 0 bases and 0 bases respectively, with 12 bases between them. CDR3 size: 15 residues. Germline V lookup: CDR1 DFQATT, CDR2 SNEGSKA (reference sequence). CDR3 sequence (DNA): TGCAGTGCTAGAGATTCGGCAGCACCCTCCTACGAGCAGTACTTC. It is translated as CSARDSAAPSYEQYF.

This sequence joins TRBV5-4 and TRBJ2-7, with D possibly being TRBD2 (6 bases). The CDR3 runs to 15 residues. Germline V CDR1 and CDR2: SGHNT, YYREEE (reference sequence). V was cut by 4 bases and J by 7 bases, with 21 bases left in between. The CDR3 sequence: CASSLSGGPVGEQYF. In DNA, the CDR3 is TGTGCCAGCAGCCTATCAGGAGGGCCTGTGGGTGAGCAGTACTTC.

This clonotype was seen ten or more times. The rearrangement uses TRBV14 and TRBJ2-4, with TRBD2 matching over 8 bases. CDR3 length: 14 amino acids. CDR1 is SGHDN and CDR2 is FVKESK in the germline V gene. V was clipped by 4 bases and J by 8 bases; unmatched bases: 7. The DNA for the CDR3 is TGTGCCAGCAGCCTAAGCGGGAGATCGTACATTCAGTACTTC. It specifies CASSLSGRSYIQYF. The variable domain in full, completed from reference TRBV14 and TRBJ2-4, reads EAGVTQFPSHSVIEKGQTVTLRCDPISGHDNLYWYRRVMGKEIKFLLHFVKESKQDESGMPNNRFLAERTGGTYSTLKVQPAELEDSGVYFCASSLSGRSYIQYFGAGTRLSVL.

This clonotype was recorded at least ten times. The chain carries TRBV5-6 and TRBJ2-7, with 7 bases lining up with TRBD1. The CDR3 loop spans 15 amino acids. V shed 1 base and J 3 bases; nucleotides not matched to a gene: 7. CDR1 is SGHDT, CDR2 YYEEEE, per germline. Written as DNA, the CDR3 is TGTGCCAGCAGCTTGAGTAGACAGGGATACTACGAGCAGTACTTC. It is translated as CASSLSRQGYYEQYF.

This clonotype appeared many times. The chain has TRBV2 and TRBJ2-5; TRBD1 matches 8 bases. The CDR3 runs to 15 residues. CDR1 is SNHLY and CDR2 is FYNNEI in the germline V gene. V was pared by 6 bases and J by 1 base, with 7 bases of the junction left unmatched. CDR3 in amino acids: CASSRQGASQETQYF. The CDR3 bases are TGTGCCAGCAGCAGGCAGGGGGCTTCCCAAGAGACCCAGTACTTC.

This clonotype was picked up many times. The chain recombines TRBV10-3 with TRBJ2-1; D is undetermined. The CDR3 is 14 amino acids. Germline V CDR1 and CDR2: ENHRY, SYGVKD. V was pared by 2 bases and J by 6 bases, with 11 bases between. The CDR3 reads CAISESSRVNEQFF. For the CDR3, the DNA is TGTGCCATCAGTGAGAGTAGTAGGGTCAATGAGCAGTTCTTC.

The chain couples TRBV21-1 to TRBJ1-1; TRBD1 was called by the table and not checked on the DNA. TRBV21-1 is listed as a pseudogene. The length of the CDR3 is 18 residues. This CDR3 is CASSAQPPLRQTNTEAFF. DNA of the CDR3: TGTGCCAGCAGCGCCCAACCCCCCCTACGACAGACGAACACTGAAGCTTTCTTT.

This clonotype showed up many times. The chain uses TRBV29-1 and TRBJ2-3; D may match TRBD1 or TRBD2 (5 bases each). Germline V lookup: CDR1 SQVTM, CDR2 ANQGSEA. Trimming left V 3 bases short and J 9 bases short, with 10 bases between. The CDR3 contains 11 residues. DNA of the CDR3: TGCAGCGTTGAGGACGGGACGACGCAGTATTTT. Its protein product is CSVEDGTTQYF.

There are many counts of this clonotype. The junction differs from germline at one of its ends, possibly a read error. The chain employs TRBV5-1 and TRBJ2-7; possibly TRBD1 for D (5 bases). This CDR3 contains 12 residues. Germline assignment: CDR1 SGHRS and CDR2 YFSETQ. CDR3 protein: CASSLDSRAPRF. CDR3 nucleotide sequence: TGCGCCAGCAGCTTGGACTCCAGGGCTCCCCGGTTC.